A selection of T cell receptor beta chains follows, all from one sample in a study of T cell responses to AZD1222 COVID-19 vaccine. The data were produced by immunoSEQ multiplex PCR, yet TCRdb's version contains in-frame clones alone and is incomplete. The data contain 150,000 to 200,000 clones, almost 95% of them singletons. The sample in question was peripheral blood, obtained on day 0 of AZD1222 vaccination. The receptors were sampled from an adult in good health. Each CDR3 is given with its conserved first and last residue. D genes are given only for firm matches. Rows give clone size only sometimes, using once, few, many, or a class for an expanded clone.

J gene | V gene | D gene | clone size | CDR3 DNA | CDR3 protein
TRBJ2-1 | TRBV5-6 | . | . | TGTGCCAGCAGCTTGCCCGTACTTGCAGGGGATGAGCAGTTCTTC | CASSLPVLAGDEQFF
TRBJ1-6 | TRBV21-1 | . | . | TGTGCCAGCAGCCCTGGGGGGATTTATTCACCCCTCCACTTT | CASSPGGIYSPLHF
TRBJ1-6 | TRBV6-5 | TRBD1 | . | TGTGCCAGCAGTTACTTTTACAGGGGGTCTAATTCACCCCTCCACTTT | CASSYFYRGSNSPLHF
TRBJ1-1 | TRBV5-4 | TRBD1 | . | TGTGCCAGCTCGAGCCGGGACAGGAACACTGAAGCTTTCTTT | CASSSRDRNTEAFF
TRBJ2-3 | TRBV10-3 | TRBD2 | . | TGTGCCATCAGTGAAGCGGGAGGCGGGGCAGATACGCAGTATTTT | CAISEAGGGADTQYF
TRBJ1-1 | TRBV6-5 | . | . | TGTGCCAGCAGACTCCGGGGTATGAACACTGAAGCTTTCTTT | CASRLRGMNTEAFF
TRBJ1-5 | TRBV5-1 | . | once | TGCGCCAGCAGCCGGGGCCCGACGGGGGGTATCGGTCAGCCCCAGCATTTT | CASSRGPTGGIGQPQHF
TRBJ2-7 | TRBV6-5 | . | . | TGTGCCAGCAGATTGGACCGGGAAAATACCTACGAGCAGTACTTC | CASRLDRENTYEQYF
TRBJ1-2 | TRBV15 | . | . | TGTGCCACCAGCAGAGAGCCTGGTGACGGCTACACCTTC | CATSREPGDGYTF
TRBJ2-1 | TRBV30 | . | . | TGTGCCTGGAGTGTACGGGTGGGGCCCAGCTCCTACAATGAGCAGTTCTTC | CAWSVRVGPSSYNEQFF